These 20 T cell receptor beta chains share one sample of origin, sequenced in a study of CD8+CD57+ T cells in acquired aplastic anemia. CDR3 and TCR beta VDJ profiling relied on genomic DNA as the template. TCRdb re-derived calls from the reads in MiXCR, one entry per CDR3 protein. The sample consists of some 190,000 distinct CDR3 sequences, roughly half of them appearing once. Sequencing was done on a sample of sorted CD4+, CD8+, or CD8+CD57+ T cells (not recorded which) from PBMCs. All receptors come from a human donor in good health.

This sequence joins TRBV7-7 and TRBJ2-5, with D perhaps TRBD1 or TRBD2 (5 bases each). Germline V gene data show CDR1 as SSHAT and CDR2 as FNYEAQ (reference sequence). The CDR3 runs to 16 residues. V lost 5 bases and J 5 bases, leaving 21 bases between the germline ends. This CDR3 reads CASSLIPGAQGETQYF. As DNA, the CDR3 is TGTGCCAGCAGCCTAATCCCCGGGGCCCAAGGGGAGACCCAGTACTTC.

This clonotype was seen ten or more times. This sequence joins TRBV2 and TRBJ1-1; D is unclear. The CDR3 has 11 residues. V shed 5 bases and J shed 6 bases, with 7 bases lying between them. Per germline, CDR1 SNHLY and CDR2 FYNNEI. The CDR3, as DNA: TGTGCCAGCAGTTTTGGACCTGAAGCTTTCTTT. It translates to CASSFGPEAFF.

The chain links TRBV24-1 to TRBJ2-7, with D perhaps given as TRBD1 or TRBD2 (5 bases each). In germline, CDR1 is KGHDR, CDR2 SFDVKD. Trimming removed 4 bases from V and 2 bases from J, with 8 bases in between. CDR3 length: 13 residues. CDR3 protein: CATSDRDPYEQYF. Written as DNA, the CDR3 is TGTGCCACCAGTGACCGGGACCCCTACGAGCAGTACTTC.

V and J are TRBV7-3 and TRBJ1-2; D gene unclear. The CDR3 has 17 residues. CDR1 SGHTA and CDR2 FQGTGA come from the germline V gene. Trimming pared 5 bases from V and 2 bases from J, leaving 21 bases between. The CDR3 DNA reads TGTGCCAGCAGCCCCTCGCCCGTTGTCGGTCTCAACTATGGCTACACCTTC. Amino acids: CASSPSPVVGLNYGYTF.

The chain is built from TRBV19 and TRBJ1-4; D is undetermined. Trimming took 5 bases from V and 0 from J, leaving 10 bases between them. Germline V gene lookup returns CDR1 LNHDA and CDR2 SQIVND (reference sequence). This CDR3 region has 15 residues. The CDR3, as DNA: TGTGCCAGTAGTGATGCACCCGCAACTAATGAAAAACTGTTTTTT. This translates into CASSDAPATNEKLFF.

This clonotype was counted at least ten times. The V gene is TRBV4-1, the J gene TRBJ2-1; 10 bases agree with TRBD2. The CDR3 extends over 17 amino acids. Looked up from germline, CDR1 is MGHRA and CDR2 is YSYEKL. V gave up 8 bases and J gave up 0 bases; unmatched junction bases: 10. The CDR3 DNA is TGCGCCAGCCAGCGGGAGGGCCACACGAGCTCCTACAATGAGCAGTTCTTC. Amino acid sequence: CASQREGHTSSYNEQFF.

This clonotype was observed a few times. This sequence joins TRBV27 and TRBJ2-2; D call uncertain. This CDR3 spans 16 amino acids. Looked up from germline, CDR1 is MNHEY and CDR2 is SMNVEV (reference sequence). Trimming left V 0 bases short and J 3 bases short, with 11 bases between. The DNA for the CDR3 is TGTGCCAGCAGTTTATCGGCAGCGCTCGACACCGGGGAGCTGTTTTTT. Translated: CASSLSAALDTGELFF.

This chain links TRBV6-1 with TRBJ2-1; 7 positions match TRBD1. Trimming at V came to 4 bases and at J to 9 bases, leaving 3 bases not matched to a gene. The V gene's germline CDR1 is MNHNS and CDR2 SASEGT. The length of the CDR3 is 12 residues. The CDR3 loop is CASSVHRGEQFF. DNA of the CDR3: TGTGCCAGCAGTGTCCACAGGGGTGAGCAGTTCTTC.

On this clonotype: Germline and junction disagree at one end, which may indicate a read error. This chain links TRBV7-8 with TRBJ2-5, with unresolved D. Germline CDR1 and CDR2: SGHVS and FQNEAQ. This CDR3 comprises 11 residues. This CDR3 is CASGPRETRYF. The CDR3 DNA sequence: TGTGCCAGCGGACCCCGAGAGACCCGGTACTTC.

The sample holds many counts of this clonotype. V gene TRBV5-1 combines with J gene TRBJ2-6; D possibly uses TRBD1 or TRBD2 (5 bases each). In germline, CDR1 is SGHRS, CDR2 YFSETQ. There are 15 residues in the CDR3. V was cut by 6 bases and J by 4 bases, with 14 bases left in between. The CDR3 spells CASNSWGTGANVLTF. The DNA for the CDR3 is TGCGCCAGCAACTCTTGGGGGACCGGGGCCAACGTCCTGACTTTC.

This chain joins TRBV7-2 and TRBJ1-2; tentatively, D is TRBD1 (6 bases). V lost 0 bases, J lost 4 bases, and 12 bases lay in between. The CDR3 has 15 residues. Germline CDR1 reads SGHTA; CDR2 reads FQGNSA. The CDR3 protein is CASSLAGGAGYGYTF. As DNA, the CDR3 is TGTGCCAGCAGCTTAGCGGGGGGCGCTGGCTATGGCTACACCTTC. The whole variable domain, remainder taken from reference TRBV7-2 and TRBJ1-2, is GAGVSQSPSNKVTEKGKDVELRCDPISGHTALYWYRQSLGQGLEFLIYFQGNSAPDKSGLPSDRFSAERTGGSVSTLTIQRTQQEDSAVYLCASSLAGGAGYGYTFGSGTRLTVV.

CDR3: CATSRARDSSYEQYF. For the CDR3, the DNA is TGTGCCACCAGCAGAGCCCGGGACAGCTCCTACGAGCAGTACTTC. The chain has TRBV15 and TRBJ2-7, with 7 bases that match TRBD1. With 1 base clipped from V and 0 bases from J, the junction kept 3 bases outside the gene matches. From germline, CDR1 is LNHNV and CDR2 YYDKDF (reference sequence). This CDR3 contains 15 residues.

This clonotype was observed at least ten times. V is TRBV6-5 and J is TRBJ2-7; D is uncertain. The CDR3 totals 16 residues. Trimming shortened V by 2 bases and J by 0 bases, and 14 bases separated the two germline ends. Per germline, CDR1 MNHEY and CDR2 SVGAGI. Here the CDR3 DNA reads TGTGCCAGCAGTTACCTACGACTCGCGAGCTCCTACGAGCAGTACTTC. It encodes CASSYLRLASSYEQYF.

Of note for this clonotype: Possible read error: a much larger clone is one base away. V gene TRBV4-1 combines with J gene TRBJ1-1; D is unresolved. CDR1 and CDR2 (germline): MGHRA, YSYEKL. The CDR3 is made up of 15 amino acids. In nucleotides, the CDR3 is TGCGCCAGCAGCCCTATCGGGAGGGTCCGCACTGAAGCTGTCTTT. Its translation is CASSPIGRVRTEAVF.

The genes are TRBV2 and TRBJ2-1; TRBD2 aligns across 10 bases. The CDR3 is made up of 17 amino acids. J was trimmed by 0 bases and V by 2 bases; bases with no gene match: 4. Germline values: CDR1 SNHLY, CDR2 FYNNEI. CDR3: CASSETPSGSSYNEQFF. The CDR3 nucleotides read TGTGCCAGCAGTGAAACACCTAGCGGGAGCTCCTACAATGAGCAGTTCTTC.

A word on this clonotype: The germline gene is not matched at one end of the junction; a read error may be the cause. The chain has TRBV7-2 and TRBJ2-5; D gene ambiguous. The CDR3 is 15 amino acids. Germline V gives CDR1 SGHTA, CDR2 FQGNSA. This chain's CDR3 is CASSSSREYEETQYF. The CDR3 DNA reads as TGCGCCAGCAGCTCCTCCCGAGAATACGAAGAGACCCAGTACTTC.

This clonotype has ten or more counts. The chain joins TRBV29-1 to TRBJ1-2; D unclear. Between the trimmed V and J ends, which lost 7 bases and 4 bases, there was a span of 13 bases. Germline assignment: CDR1 SQVTM and CDR2 ANQGSEA. The CDR3 runs 12 residues. This CDR3 reads CSAKDGGYGYTF. DNA for the CDR3: TGCAGCGCAAAGGACGGAGGCTATGGCTACACCTTC.

The J gene is TRBJ1-1, the V gene TRBV5-4; 9 bases fit TRBD1. The CDR3 covers 13 residues. The J segment lost 12 bases and the V segment lost 5 bases, leaving 11 bases of the junction unmatched. Looked up from germline, CDR1 is SGHNT and CDR2 is YYREEE (reference sequence). As DNA, the CDR3 is TGTGCCAGCAGGAGTAACAGGGGGCAAAACCCTTTCTTT. This sequence encodes CASRSNRGQNPFF.

This clonotype was found many times. V and J are TRBV2 and TRBJ2-1; tentative D call: TRBD1 (6 bases). The CDR3 is made up of 14 amino acids. The V end lost 2 bases, the J end lost 6 bases, and 11 bases lay between the germline ends. Germline V gene data show CDR1 as SNHLY and CDR2 as FYNNEI. The CDR3 region has the DNA TGTGCCAGCAGTGAATACAGGGCCGGCAATGAGCAGTTCTTC. It codes for CASSEYRAGNEQFF.

This clonotype has at least ten counts. The chain carries TRBV12-3 or TRBV12-4 and TRBJ2-1; perhaps TRBD2 as D (6 bases). V gave up 6 bases and J gave up 0 bases, with 12 bases separating them. The CDR3 runs to 15 residues. The CDR3 nucleotides are TGTGCCAGCAGCCGCGTCGGGAGCTCCTACAATGAGCAGTTCTTC. Its protein is CASSRVGSSYNEQFF.